This T cell receptor beta chain was identified during a study of OX40 agonist ivuxolimab in advanced cancers. The assay was immunoSEQ multiplex PCR, and TCRdb's table has in-frame clones only and misses some. The table records about 7,700 clones, approximately 90% of them present only once. This CDR3 region has 15 residues. Germline V gives CDR1 LNHDA, CDR2 SQIVND (reference sequence). Trimming took 4 bases from V and 5 from J; bases not matched to a gene: 6. The chain links TRBV19 to TRBJ2-3, with 10 nucleotides matching TRBD2. The clonotype comes from an adult with an advanced solid tumor such as melanoma, head and neck, liver or kidney cancer. Sequenced here: CD4+ or CD8+ T cells sorted from blood, sampled in a trial of the OX40 agonist ivuxolimab. The chain's CDR3 is CASSSPSGRVDTQYF. The CDR3 DNA is TGTGCCAGTAGTAGTCCTAGCGGGAGAGTAGATACGCAGTATTTT.